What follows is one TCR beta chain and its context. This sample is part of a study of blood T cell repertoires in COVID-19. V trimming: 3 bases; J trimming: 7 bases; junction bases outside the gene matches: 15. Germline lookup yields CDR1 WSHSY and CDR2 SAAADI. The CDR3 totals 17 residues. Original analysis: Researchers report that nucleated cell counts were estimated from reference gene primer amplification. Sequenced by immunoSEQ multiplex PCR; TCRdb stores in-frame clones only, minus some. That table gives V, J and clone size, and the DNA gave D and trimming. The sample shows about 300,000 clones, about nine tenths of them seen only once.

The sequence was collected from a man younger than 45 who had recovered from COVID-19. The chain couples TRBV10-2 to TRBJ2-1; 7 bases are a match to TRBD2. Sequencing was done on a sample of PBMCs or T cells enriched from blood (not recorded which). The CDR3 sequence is CASSDPPFGGSLNEQFF. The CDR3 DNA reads TGCGCCAGCAGTGATCCACCCTTCGGCGGGAGTCTGAATGAGCAGTTCTTC.